This T cell receptor beta chain was captured by sequencing in a study of response to subunit inactivated influenza vaccine. TCRdb passed the RT-PCR reads through MiXCR, listing each CDR3 protein once. The sample has around 480,000 distinct CDR3 sequences; over 9.5% are singletons. The CDR3 length is 16 residues. Germline V gives CDR1 SGHRS, CDR2 YFSETQ. The V gene end was trimmed by 0 bases and the J gene end by 3 bases; junction bases not matched to a gene: 6. The sample holds a few counts of this clonotype. Its antigen is not known. Findings and caveats of the study: It was suggested by the authors that few new T cells are recruited by each seasonal influenza vaccination.

Specimen: PBMCs from blood, collected about 40 days after vaccination. V usage is TRBV5-1 and J usage is TRBJ2-7; 10 bases align to TRBD2. The sequence came from a man aged 45-65 years who received an inactivated influenza vaccine. CDR3 loop: CASSLGSGREGYEQYF. CDR3 nucleotides: TGCGCCAGCAGCTTGGGAAGCGGGAGGGAAGGCTACGAGCAGTACTTC.